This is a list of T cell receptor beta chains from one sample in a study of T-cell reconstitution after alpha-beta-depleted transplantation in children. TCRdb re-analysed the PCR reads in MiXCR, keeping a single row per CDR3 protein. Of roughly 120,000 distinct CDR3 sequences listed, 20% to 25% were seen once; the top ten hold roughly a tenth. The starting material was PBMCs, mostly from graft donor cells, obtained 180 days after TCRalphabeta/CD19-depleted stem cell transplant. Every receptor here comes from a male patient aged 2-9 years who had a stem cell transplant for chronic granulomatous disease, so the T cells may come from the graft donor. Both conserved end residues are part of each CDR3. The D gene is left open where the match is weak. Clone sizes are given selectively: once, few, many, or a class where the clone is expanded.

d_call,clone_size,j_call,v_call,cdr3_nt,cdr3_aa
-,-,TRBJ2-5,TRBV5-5,TGTGCCAGCAGCCTTAACGGCCAAGAGACCCAGTACTTC,CASSLNGQETQYF
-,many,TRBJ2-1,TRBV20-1,TGCAGTGCCGATGGACGGGTTAATGAGCAGTTCTTC,CSADGRVNEQFF
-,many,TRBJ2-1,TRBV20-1,TGCAGTGCACCGAAATTTAAGACTATTACCCCTCATGAGCAGTTCTTC,CSAPKFKTITPHEQFF
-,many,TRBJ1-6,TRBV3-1,TGTGCCAGCAGCCAAGTTCGTTGGGGGACAACAAACGTAGGGTCACCCCTCCACTTT,CASSQVRWGTTNVGSPLHF
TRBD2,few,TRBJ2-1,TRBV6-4,TGTGCCAGCAGTGACTCGAGGGCTAGCGGGGGGGTCAACAATGAGCAGTTCTTC,CASSDSRASGGVNNEQFF
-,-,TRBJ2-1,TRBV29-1,TGCAGCGTTGAAGCTAGCGAGAACTACAATGAGCAGTTCTTC,CSVEASENYNEQFF
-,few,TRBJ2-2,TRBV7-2,TGTGCCAGCAGCTCCGACACCGGGGAGCTGTTTTTT,CASSSDTGELFF
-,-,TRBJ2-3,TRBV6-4,TGTGCCAGCAGTGAAGGACCCCGACACGCAGATACGCAGTATTTT,CASSEGPRHADTQYF
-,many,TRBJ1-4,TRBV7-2,TGTGCCAGCAGCTTAGGTCGAGTAGAAAAACTGTTTTTT,CASSLGRVEKLFF
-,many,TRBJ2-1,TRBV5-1,TGCGCCAGCAGCTGGGGACTGGCGAATCTGGGTGAGCAGTTCTTC,CASSWGLANLGEQFF
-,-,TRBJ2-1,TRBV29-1,TGCAGCGTTGTCGGCAGGGAACCCTCCTACAATGAGCAGTTCTTC,CSVVGREPSYNEQFF
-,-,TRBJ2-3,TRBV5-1,TGCGCCAGCAGCTACTTTGGCACAGATACGCAGTATTTT,CASSYFGTDTQYF
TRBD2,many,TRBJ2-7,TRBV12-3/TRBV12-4,TGTGCCAGCAGTCCACTAGCGGGAGGGTACGAGCAGTACTTC,CASSPLAGGYEQYF
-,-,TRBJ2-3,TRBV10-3,TGTGCCATCAGTCGCAGGGGTCTTAACACAGATACGCAGTATTTT,CAISRRGLNTDTQYF
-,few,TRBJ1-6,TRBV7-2,TGTGCCAGCAGCCGTAAACAGGGAGCCTATAATTCACCCCTCCACTTT,CASSRKQGAYNSPLHF
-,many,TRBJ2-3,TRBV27,TGTGCCAGCAGTTTACCAGGCACAGATACGCAGTATTTT,CASSLPGTDTQYF
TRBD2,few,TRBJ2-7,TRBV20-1,TGCAGTGCCCGGGGACTAGCGAGCTACGAGCAGTACTTC,CSARGLASYEQYF
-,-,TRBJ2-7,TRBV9,TGTGCCAGCAGCCCTGGGACCGTCTACGAGCAGTACTTC,CASSPGTVYEQYF
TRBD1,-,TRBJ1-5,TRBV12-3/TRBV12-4,TGTGCCAGCAGTCCCGGGACAGGGCGAAGCAATCAGCCCCAGCATTTT,CASSPGTGRSNQPQHF
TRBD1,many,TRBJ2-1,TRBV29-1,TGCAGCGCCTTACGGACAGGGTACAATGAGCAGTTCTTC,CSALRTGYNEQFF
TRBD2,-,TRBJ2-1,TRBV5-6,TGTGCCAGCAGCTTGGTTGGGACTACAAATGAGCAGTTCTTC,CASSLVGTTNEQFF
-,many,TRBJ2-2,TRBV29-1,TGCAGCGTTCAACTAGAATACAGGAACACCGGGGAGCTGTTTTTT,CSVQLEYRNTGELFF
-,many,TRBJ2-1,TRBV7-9,TGTGCCAGCAGCGAGACTTCTTCCTACAATGAGCAGTTCTTC,CASSETSSYNEQFF
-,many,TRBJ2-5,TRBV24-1,TGTGCCACCAGTGATTCTTCAGCGGTAGGGGAGACCCAGTACTTC,CATSDSSAVGETQYF
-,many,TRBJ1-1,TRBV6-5,TGTGCCAGCAGTTACTCGAATCGGGGGGCGGGAACTGAAGCTTTCTTT,CASSYSNRGAGTEAFF
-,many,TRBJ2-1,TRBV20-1,TGCAGTGCTAGTTGGGGTCGGAACAATGAGCAGTTCTTC,CSASWGRNNEQFF
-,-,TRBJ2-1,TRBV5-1,TGCGCCAGCAGCTGGACAGGCTCTGGGGGGAATGAGCAGTTCTTC,CASSWTGSGGNEQFF
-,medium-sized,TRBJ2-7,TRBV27,TGTGCCAGCAGTAGCGGAGCCACCTACGAGCAGTACTTC,CASSSGATYEQYF
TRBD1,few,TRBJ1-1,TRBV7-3,TGTGCCAGCAGCTTATGGTCAGGGGGCGCGAGGACTGAAGCTTTCTTT,CASSLWSGGARTEAFF
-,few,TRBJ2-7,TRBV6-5,TGTGCCAGCAGTTACTCGAGGGAACAGTCCTACGAGCAGTACTTC,CASSYSREQSYEQYF
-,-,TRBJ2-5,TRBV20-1,TGCAGTGCTGACCCCGGCGGGCTGGAGACCCAGTACTTC,CSADPGGLETQYF
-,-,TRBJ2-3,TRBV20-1,TGCAGTGTCAAAGACGGGGGCTTCACAGATACGCAGTATTTT,CSVKDGGFTDTQYF
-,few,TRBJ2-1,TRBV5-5,TGTGCCAGCAGCTTCGGCTCCGAGCAGTTCTTC,CASSFGSEQFF
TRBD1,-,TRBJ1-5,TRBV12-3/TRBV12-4,TGTGCCAGCAGTCTCGGACAGGGAGGTAGTCAGCCCCAGCATTTT,CASSLGQGGSQPQHF
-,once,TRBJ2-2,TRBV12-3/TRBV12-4,TGTGCCAGCAGTTTTGAATGGGGAATCACCGGGGAGCTGTTTTTT,CASSFEWGITGELFF
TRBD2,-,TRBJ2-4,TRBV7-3,TGTGCCAGCAGCCCGACTAGCGGGAGGAACATTCAGTACTTC,CASSPTSGRNIQYF
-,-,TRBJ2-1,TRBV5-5,TGTGCCAGCAGCCCGGGGACCTCAGCAGAGCAGTTCTTC,CASSPGTSAEQFF
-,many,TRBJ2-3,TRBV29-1,TGCAGCGGGGCCTCTGCAGATACGCAGTATTTT,CSGASADTQYF
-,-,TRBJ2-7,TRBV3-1,TGTGCCAGCAGCCAGAATCAGGGCTACGAGCAGTACTTC,CASSQNQGYEQYF
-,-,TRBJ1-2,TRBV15,TGTGCCACCAGCAGAGAGGGTAATAGAAGGGCAGGAGGCTACACCTTC,CATSREGNRRAGGYTF
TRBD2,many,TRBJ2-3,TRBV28,TGTGCCAGCAGTTACCCTAGCGGGCTCACAGATACGCAGTATTTT,CASSYPSGLTDTQYF
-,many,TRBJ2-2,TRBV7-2,TGTGCCAGCAGCTCCCCGGGGGCCGGGGAGCTGTTTTTT,CASSSPGAGELFF
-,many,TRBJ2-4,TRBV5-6,TGTGCCAGCAGCTTTAGGGAAAGAAACATTCAGTACTTC,CASSFRERNIQYF
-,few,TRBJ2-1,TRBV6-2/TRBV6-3,TGTGCCAGCAGTTACCCCGACAATGAGCAGTTCTTC,CASSYPDNEQFF
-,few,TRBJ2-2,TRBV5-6,TGTGCCAGCAGCCTGACCCCGAGACTTGACACCGGGGAGCTGTTTTTT,CASSLTPRLDTGELFF
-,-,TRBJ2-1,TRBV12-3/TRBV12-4,TGTGCCAGCAGTTTTTATCACCTGGCCTACAATGAGCAGTTCTTC,CASSFYHLAYNEQFF